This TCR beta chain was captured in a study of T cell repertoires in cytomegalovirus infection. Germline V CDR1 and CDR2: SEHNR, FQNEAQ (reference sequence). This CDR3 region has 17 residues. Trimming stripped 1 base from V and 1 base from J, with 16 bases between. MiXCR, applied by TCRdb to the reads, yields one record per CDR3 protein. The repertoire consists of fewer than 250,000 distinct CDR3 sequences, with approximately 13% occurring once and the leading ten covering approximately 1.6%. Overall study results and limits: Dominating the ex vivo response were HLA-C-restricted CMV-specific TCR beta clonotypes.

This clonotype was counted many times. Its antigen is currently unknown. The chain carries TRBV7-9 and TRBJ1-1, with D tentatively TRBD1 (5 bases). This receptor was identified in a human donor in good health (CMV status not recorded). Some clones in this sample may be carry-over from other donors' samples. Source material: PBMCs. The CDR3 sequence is CASSLDGGSLRNTEAFF. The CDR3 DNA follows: TGTGCCAGCAGCTTAGATGGGGGTTCCTTACGGAACACTGAAGCTTTCTTT.